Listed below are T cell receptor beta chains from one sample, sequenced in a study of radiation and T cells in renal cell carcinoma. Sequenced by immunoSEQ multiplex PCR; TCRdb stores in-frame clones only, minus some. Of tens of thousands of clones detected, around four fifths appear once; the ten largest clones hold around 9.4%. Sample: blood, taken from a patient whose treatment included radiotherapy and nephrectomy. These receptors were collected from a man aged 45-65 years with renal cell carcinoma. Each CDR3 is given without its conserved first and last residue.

ASSPPGASFYEQY	TRBV7-6	TRBJ2-7
ASSLADTEAF	TRBV5-4	TRBJ1-1
ASSLVEREGVKGGTDTQY	TRBV7-7	TRBJ2-3
AISESPGTRSTDTQY	TRBV10-3	TRBJ2-3
SAGRLNTEAF	TRBV29-1	TRBJ1-1
ATSSQGTTNEKLF	TRBV15	TRBJ1-4
ASRDTLHSPLH	TRBV5-1	TRBJ1-6
ASSLAPRAEQF	TRBV4-1	TRBJ2-1
ASRGTGANYGYT	TRBV7-9	TRBJ1-2
AWTGRNNEQF	TRBV30	TRBJ2-1
ASSLQAPGNADTQY	TRBV5-4	TRBJ2-3
ASSTGSPYEQY	TRBV27	TRBJ2-7
ASSRTQGVGTEAF	TRBV6-5	TRBJ1-1
ASSLRDNEQF	TRBV7-9	TRBJ2-1
ASSEVEFYEQY	TRBV6-1	TRBJ2-7
ASSPSGVYEQY	TRBV5-1	TRBJ2-7
ASGAAYSNQPQH	TRBV27	TRBJ1-5
ASSPRLAGYNNEQF	TRBV9	TRBJ2-1
ASSVGDRGDTQY	TRBV9	TRBJ2-3
ASRQFNQETQY	TRBV27	TRBJ2-5
ASRLAGWTY	TRBV6-6	TRBJ2-7
ATSKINQPQH	TRBV19	TRBJ1-5
ASSKTSGGVDTQY	TRBV6-4	TRBJ2-3
ASSTTSGQGAYGYT	TRBV28	TRBJ1-2
ASSLIFGQTQQVKSNTEAF	TRBV5-1	TRBJ1-1
ASSLGEGGNEQF	TRBV5-1	TRBJ2-1
ASSFAWRDPTQQY	TRBV27	TRBJ2-7
ASSPKTSYEQY	TRBV18	TRBJ2-7
ASRGWTAGGGNQPQH	TRBV2	TRBJ1-5
ASSSIRDRFYNSPLH	TRBV13	TRBJ1-6
ASSLTGLHT	TRBV28	TRBJ1-2